This T cell receptor beta chain comes out of a study of response to subunit inactivated influenza vaccine. Study-wide results and caveats: Authors suggested that a seasonal influenza vaccination recruits few new T cells each time.

MiXCR, applied by TCRdb to the RT-PCR reads, yields one record per CDR3 protein. The sample yields roughly 760,000 distinct CDR3 sequences, about 20% seen once. This clonotype was counted between two and nine times. Its antigen is undetermined. After removal of 0 bases from V and 2 bases from J, the junction contained 3 bases not matched to a gene. The CDR3 runs 15 residues. CDR1 DFQATT and CDR2 SNEGSKA come from the germline V gene (reference sequence). This TCR derives from a man in his forties or fifties who received an inactivated influenza vaccine. The chain has TRBV20-1 and TRBJ2-7; 11 bases line up with TRBD2. The sample here was PBMCs from blood, taken roughly 5 days after vaccination. The DNA for the CDR3 is TGCAGTGCTAGAGACCGACTAGCGGGGACCTACGAGCAGTACTTC. This encodes CSARDRLAGTYEQYF.